Following are 2 T cell receptor beta chains from one sample sequenced in a study of response to subunit inactivated influenza vaccine. MiXCR was run by TCRdb on the RT-PCR reads, yielding one entry per CDR3 protein. This sample has 630,000 or so distinct CDR3 sequences, with around 14% found just once. The material sequenced was PBMCs from blood, taken less than 13 days after vaccination. The receptors originated from a man in his forties or fifties who received an inactivated influenza vaccine.

This clonotype was found many times. The V gene is TRBV29-1, the J gene TRBJ1-2; TRBD1 matches 7 bases. From germline, CDR1 is SQVTM and CDR2 ANQGSEA. This CDR3 has 13 amino acids. J was trimmed by 1 base and V by 6 bases; bases with no gene match: 5. The DNA for the CDR3 is TGCAGCGTAACCGGGACAGATAACTATGGCTACACCTTC. Protein: CSVTGTDNYGYTF. The full variable domain, in which reference TRBV29-1 and TRBJ1-2 provide the parts outside the CDR3, is SAVISQKPSRDICQRGTSLTIQCQVDSQVTMMFWYRQQPGQSLTLIATANQGSEATYESGFVIDKFPISRPNLTFSTLTVSNMSPEDSSIYLCSVTGTDNYGYTFGSGTRLTVV.

V is TRBV20-1 and J is TRBJ1-3; a weak D match, TRBD1 (5 bases). This CDR3 is 15 amino acids long. V gave up 0 bases and J gave up 4 bases, with 13 bases separating them. Germline values: CDR1 DFQATT, CDR2 SNEGSKA (reference sequence). CDR3 loop: CSARDARVAGNTIYF. CDR3 sequence (DNA): TGCAGTGCTAGAGATGCCAGGGTGGCCGGAAACACCATATATTTT.